Listed below are T cell receptor beta chains from one sample, sequenced in a study of cytomegalovirus exposure and HLA in healthy donors. The data were produced by immunoSEQ multiplex PCR, yet TCRdb's version contains in-frame clones alone and is incomplete. The table includes 200,000 to 250,000 clones, 70% to 80% detected once. Sequencing was done on a sample of PBMCs. Receptor source: a male donor in good health and CMV-seronegative. Both conserved end residues are part of each CDR3. A D gene is named only where the DNA matches it firmly. A clone size is listed for some rows: how often the clone was seen (once, few, many), or a class if it is expanded.

J gene: TRBJ2-1
V gene: TRBV5-4
D gene: NA
clone size: once
CDR3 DNA: TGTGCCGCCTACCCGGTCTTTCATGAGCAGTTCTTC
CDR3 protein: CAAYPVFHEQFF

J gene: TRBJ2-3
V gene: TRBV9
D gene: NA
clone size: NA
CDR3 DNA: TGTGCCAGCAGCGTAACGGCTAGCGCCCCAGATACGCAGTATTTT
CDR3 protein: CASSVTASAPDTQYF

J gene: TRBJ2-1
V gene: TRBV29-1
D gene: TRBD1
clone size: few
CDR3 DNA: TGCAGCGTTGAAGGGACAGGGGTCAACAATGAGCAGTTCTTC
CDR3 protein: CSVEGTGVNNEQFF

J gene: TRBJ2-7
V gene: TRBV6-5
D gene: TRBD2
clone size: once
CDR3 DNA: TGTGCCAGCAGTGTCGGGACTAGCGGGAGTTACGAGCAGTACTTC
CDR3 protein: CASSVGTSGSYEQYF

J gene: TRBJ1-1
V gene: TRBV7-2
D gene: TRBD1
clone size: few
CDR3 DNA: TGTGCCAGCAGCTATAGACAGGGTTTAGCTTTCTTT
CDR3 protein: CASSYRQGLAFF

J gene: TRBJ2-1
V gene: TRBV5-4
D gene: NA
clone size: NA
CDR3 DNA: TGTGCCAGCAGCTTGGTTGGGGGGTCATCCTACAATGAGCAGTTCTTC
CDR3 protein: CASSLVGGSSYNEQFF

J gene: TRBJ2-1
V gene: TRBV5-4
D gene: TRBD2
clone size: NA
CDR3 DNA: TGTGCCAGCAGCTGGACTAGCGGGAAGTATGAGCAGTTCTTC
CDR3 protein: CASSWTSGKYEQFF

J gene: TRBJ2-7
V gene: TRBV5-4
D gene: NA
clone size: NA
CDR3 DNA: TGTGCCAGCAGCCCTAGGCGAGCGGGTAGCTACGAGCAGTACTTC
CDR3 protein: CASSPRRAGSYEQYF

J gene: TRBJ2-7
V gene: TRBV7-9
D gene: NA
clone size: NA
CDR3 DNA: TGTGCCAGCAGCCACATGGTAGCCTACGAGCAGTACTTC
CDR3 protein: CASSHMVAYEQYF

J gene: TRBJ2-7
V gene: TRBV10-2
D gene: NA
clone size: few
CDR3 DNA: TGCGCCAGCAGTGACAGACACGGCTACGAGCAGTACTTC
CDR3 protein: CASSDRHGYEQYF

J gene: TRBJ1-2
V gene: TRBV6-5
D gene: TRBD1
clone size: few
CDR3 DNA: TGTGCCAGCAGTTCCGCAGGGGGAGGCTATGGCTACACCTTC
CDR3 protein: CASSSAGGGYGYTF

J gene: TRBJ1-3
V gene: TRBV6-5
D gene: NA
clone size: NA
CDR3 DNA: TGTGCCAGCAGACCCACAGGGACAACTGGAAACACCATATATTTT
CDR3 protein: CASRPTGTTGNTIYF

J gene: TRBJ1-3
V gene: TRBV6-1
D gene: NA
clone size: NA
CDR3 DNA: TGTGCCAGCAAATCAGATGGGAGCACCATATATTTT
CDR3 protein: CASKSDGSTIYF

J gene: TRBJ2-1
V gene: TRBV27
D gene: NA
clone size: NA
CDR3 DNA: TGTGCCAGCAGTTTCAGGGGCGGTGAGCAGTTCTTC
CDR3 protein: CASSFRGGEQFF

J gene: TRBJ2-2
V gene: TRBV7-3
D gene: NA
clone size: NA
CDR3 DNA: TGTGCCAGCAGCTTAAGTATCGGTACCGGGGAGCTGTTTTTT
CDR3 protein: CASSLSIGTGELFF

J gene: TRBJ2-1
V gene: TRBV28
D gene: TRBD2
clone size: NA
CDR3 DNA: TGTGCCAGCAGTTTGGGGGTTAGCGGGAGGCCAATCAATGAGCAGTTCTTC
CDR3 protein: CASSLGVSGRPINEQFF

J gene: TRBJ1-2
V gene: TRBV5-1
D gene: NA
clone size: NA
CDR3 DNA: TGCGCCAGCAGCTTGGAAGCAGGGATGAACTATGGCTACACCTTC
CDR3 protein: CASSLEAGMNYGYTF

J gene: TRBJ2-1
V gene: TRBV28
D gene: TRBD1
clone size: NA
CDR3 DNA: TGTGCCAGCAGTTTTGGACAGGGGGCACACAATGAGCAGTTCTTC
CDR3 protein: CASSFGQGAHNEQFF

J gene: TRBJ1-2
V gene: TRBV5-4
D gene: NA
clone size: NA
CDR3 DNA: TGTGCCAGCAGCCAAGATGGGACAAAGACCCTCTATGGCTACACCTTC
CDR3 protein: CASSQDGTKTLYGYTF

J gene: TRBJ2-2
V gene: TRBV10-3
D gene: TRBD1
clone size: NA
CDR3 DNA: TGTGCCATCAGTGCCCAGGGGGCGAACGGGGAGCTGTTTTTT
CDR3 protein: CAISAQGANGELFF

J gene: TRBJ2-5
V gene: TRBV5-4
D gene: TRBD2
clone size: NA
CDR3 DNA: TGTGCCAGCAGCTTGGGTGGGCTAGCGGGAGTGGAGACCCAGTACTTC
CDR3 protein: CASSLGGLAGVETQYF

J gene: TRBJ2-7
V gene: TRBV27
D gene: NA
clone size: NA
CDR3 DNA: TGTGCCAGCAGCCCAGGCCCCGGACAGTACTACGAGCAGTACTTC
CDR3 protein: CASSPGPGQYYEQYF

J gene: TRBJ1-2
V gene: TRBV27
D gene: NA
clone size: NA
CDR3 DNA: TGTGCCAGCAGTCGGCGCCGGGGTGGTGGCTACACCTTC
CDR3 protein: CASSRRRGGGYTF

J gene: TRBJ2-1
V gene: TRBV10-3
D gene: TRBD1
clone size: NA
CDR3 DNA: TGTGCCATCAGTGAGTATGACAGGGGAGCCTACAATGAGCAGTTCTTC
CDR3 protein: CAISEYDRGAYNEQFF

J gene: TRBJ2-2
V gene: TRBV9
D gene: NA
clone size: few
CDR3 DNA: TGTGCCAGCAACCTCGGCGGGACCGGGGAGCTGTTTTTT
CDR3 protein: CASNLGGTGELFF

J gene: TRBJ2-7
V gene: TRBV1
D gene: NA
clone size: NA
CDR3 DNA: TGCACCAGCAGACTCACCTATCGTATCGTTAGCTCCTACGAGCAGTACTTC
CDR3 protein: CTSRLTYRIVSSYEQYF

J gene: TRBJ1-1
V gene: TRBV11-2
D gene: TRBD1
clone size: NA
CDR3 DNA: TGTGCCAGCAGAATAGGGACAGGAAGGACGATGAACACTGAAGCTTTCTTT
CDR3 protein: CASRIGTGRTMNTEAFF

J gene: TRBJ2-3
V gene: TRBV27
D gene: TRBD2
clone size: NA
CDR3 DNA: TGTGCCAGCTCCAGCGGGAGGACAGACACAGATACGCAGTATTTT
CDR3 protein: CASSSGRTDTDTQYF

J gene: TRBJ2-3
V gene: TRBV18
D gene: NA
clone size: NA
CDR3 DNA: TGTGCCAGCTCACTGGTAAACACAGATGCGCAGTATTTT
CDR3 protein: CASSLVNTDAQYF

J gene: TRBJ1-6
V gene: TRBV2
D gene: NA
clone size: once
CDR3 DNA: TGTGCCAGCAGGGCCGAAAGCTCCTATAATTCACCCCTCCACTTT
CDR3 protein: CASRAESSYNSPLHF

J gene: TRBJ1-2
V gene: TRBV5-1
D gene: NA
clone size: NA
CDR3 DNA: TGCGCCAGCAGCTTCGGACGGGGAGGCTATGGCTACACCTTC
CDR3 protein: CASSFGRGGYGYTF

J gene: TRBJ2-7
V gene: TRBV7-8
D gene: TRBD1
clone size: NA
CDR3 DNA: TGTGCCAGCAGCCTCCTCGGGACAGGGGGGTCCTACGAGCAGTACTTC
CDR3 protein: CASSLLGTGGSYEQYF

J gene: TRBJ2-1
V gene: TRBV5-1
D gene: TRBD1
clone size: NA
CDR3 DNA: TGCGCCAGCAGCTCCCGGGACAGGGGCTTCCCGAGCTCCTACAATGAGCAGTTCTTC
CDR3 protein: CASSSRDRGFPSSYNEQFF

J gene: TRBJ2-7
V gene: TRBV5-1
D gene: NA
clone size: NA
CDR3 DNA: TGCGCCAGCAGCTTGAAATCGGCCGGGTACGAGCAGTACTTC
CDR3 protein: CASSLKSAGYEQYF

J gene: TRBJ2-3
V gene: TRBV7-3
D gene: NA
clone size: NA
CDR3 DNA: TGTGCCAGCAGCTTAGGAGGGAATATGGGAGATACGCAGTATTTT
CDR3 protein: CASSLGGNMGDTQYF

J gene: TRBJ1-1
V gene: TRBV28
D gene: NA
clone size: NA
CDR3 DNA: TGTGCCAGCAGCACTCTTTCAGGAGTGGGGCAAGCTTTCTTT
CDR3 protein: CASSTLSGVGQAFF

J gene: TRBJ2-5
V gene: TRBV28
D gene: NA
clone size: NA
CDR3 DNA: TGTGCCAGCAGTGAAACTAGCAAGGTGACCCAGTACTTC
CDR3 protein: CASSETSKVTQYF

J gene: TRBJ1-6
V gene: TRBV6-1
D gene: NA
clone size: NA
CDR3 DNA: TGTGCCAGCACCGTGGGAGGAGGATCACCCCTCCACTTT
CDR3 protein: CASTVGGGSPLHF

J gene: TRBJ2-1
V gene: TRBV10-1
D gene: TRBD2
clone size: NA
CDR3 DNA: TGCGCCAGCAGTGAGAGCGGGAGCTACAATGAGCAGTTCTTC
CDR3 protein: CASSESGSYNEQFF

J gene: TRBJ2-2
V gene: TRBV5-4
D gene: TRBD2
clone size: NA
CDR3 DNA: TGTGCCAGCAGCTTGGACAGGCTAGCGGGAGTCACCGGGGAGCTGTTTTTT
CDR3 protein: CASSLDRLAGVTGELFF

J gene: TRBJ2-7
V gene: TRBV28
D gene: TRBD1
clone size: NA
CDR3 DNA: TGTGCCACCAAGTTCAGGGGGCCCTACGAGCAGTACTTC
CDR3 protein: CATKFRGPYEQYF

J gene: TRBJ2-7
V gene: TRBV29-1
D gene: NA
clone size: NA
CDR3 DNA: TGCAGCGTTGACGAGGGATACGAGCAGTACTTC
CDR3 protein: CSVDEGYEQYF

J gene: TRBJ2-3
V gene: TRBV5-1
D gene: NA
clone size: NA
CDR3 DNA: TGCGCCAGCAGCCCAGGCTTTAGTAGAGGCACAGATACGCAGTATTTT
CDR3 protein: CASSPGFSRGTDTQYF

J gene: TRBJ2-1
V gene: TRBV4-1
D gene: TRBD2
clone size: NA
CDR3 DNA: TGCGCCAGCAGCCAGATCTCAGGACTAGCGGGAGCGCTCAATGAGCAGTTCTTC
CDR3 protein: CASSQISGLAGALNEQFF

J gene: TRBJ2-7
V gene: TRBV6-1
D gene: TRBD1
clone size: NA
CDR3 DNA: TGTGCCAGCAGTGGGGAAGGCCTACAGGGGTCCACCTACGAGCAGTACTTC
CDR3 protein: CASSGEGLQGSTYEQYF

J gene: TRBJ2-5
V gene: TRBV6-1
D gene: TRBD2
clone size: NA
CDR3 DNA: TGTGCCAGCAGTGAAACACTAGCGGGAGGGCCTGGAGAGACCCAGTACTTC
CDR3 protein: CASSETLAGGPGETQYF

J gene: TRBJ2-7
V gene: TRBV13
D gene: NA
clone size: NA
CDR3 DNA: TGTGCCAGCATAACTATGGGGGCCGACGACGGTCAGGGGCAGTACTTC
CDR3 protein: CASITMGADDGQGQYF

J gene: TRBJ2-3
V gene: TRBV4-1
D gene: TRBD2
clone size: NA
CDR3 DNA: TGCGCCAGCAGCCAAGCCCCTAGCGGGACAAGCACAGATACGCAGTATTTT
CDR3 protein: CASSQAPSGTSTDTQYF

J gene: TRBJ2-1
V gene: TRBV11-2
D gene: TRBD2
clone size: NA
CDR3 DNA: TGTGCCAGCAGCTTAGTGGCTAGCGGGTACAATGAGCAGTTCTTC
CDR3 protein: CASSLVASGYNEQFF

J gene: TRBJ2-2
V gene: TRBV19
D gene: TRBD1
clone size: NA
CDR3 DNA: TGTGCCAGTAGTATTTACAGGGGAACCGGGGAGCTGTTTTTT
CDR3 protein: CASSIYRGTGELFF